One sample yielded the 12 T cell receptor beta chains listed below, sequenced in a study of T cells in Graves' hyperthyroidism and ophthalmopathy. TCR beta CDR3 sequences were amplified from RNA transcripts. Carried out on the TCR CDR3, a first-round RT-PCR used the HTBI primer set. TCRdb fed the multiplex PCR reads into MiXCR, producing one record per CDR3 protein. The table has 550,000 to 700,000 distinct CDR3 sequences, 35% to 55% seen once. The sequenced sample consisted of peripheral blood or thyroid tissue (not recorded which). These receptors originate from an adult woman with Graves' disease, either hyperthyroidism or ophthalmopathy (not recorded which).

The J gene is TRBJ2-7, the V gene TRBV29-1, with D uncertain. The CDR3 totals 10 residues. Germline V gene lookup returns CDR1 SQVTM and CDR2 ANQGSEA. The V end was cut by 8 bases, the J end by 4 bases, with 9 bases between. The CDR3 DNA sequence: TGCAGCTTAGATTGGTACGAGCAGTACTTC. Its protein product is CSLDWYEQYF.

The J gene is TRBJ1-6, the V gene TRBV10-3, with D perhaps matching TRBD1 (6 bases). V gave up 5 bases and J gave up 14 bases, with 19 bases separating them. CDR1 ENHRY and CDR2 SYGVKD come from the germline V gene. The CDR3 consists of 14 residues. CDR3 in DNA: TGTGCCATCAGTTTCCACAGGGCCTTAAGGTCCCTCCACTTT. Protein: CAISFHRALRSLHF.

The rearrangement uses TRBV5-3 and TRBJ1-5; no reliable D call. TRBV5-3 is marked as an open reading frame, function uncertain. The CDR3 has 16 amino acids. The CDR3 loop reads CARDPSRWGSNQPQHF. The CDR3 bases are TGTGCTAGAGACCCATCCCGTTGGGGTAGCAATCAGCCCCAGCATTTT.

This clonotype was seen ten or more times. The rearrangement joins TRBV5-6 to TRBJ2-7, with D unclear. Germline assignment: CDR1 SGHDT and CDR2 YYEEEE. V lost 4 bases, J lost 0 bases, and 14 bases lay in between. The CDR3 covers 15 residues. The CDR3, as DNA: TGTGCCAGCAGCAAGTGGACGGCCATCTCCTACGAGCAGTACTTC. It translates to CASSKWTAISYEQYF.

The V gene is TRBV10-3, the J gene TRBJ2-7; 7 bases map to TRBD1. The germline gives CDR1 ENHRY, CDR2 SYGVKD. This CDR3 region has 15 residues. The J segment lost 2 bases and the V segment lost 4 bases, leaving 8 bases of the junction unmatched. For the CDR3, the DNA is TGTGCCATCAGTGCTAGGGGACAGAGAACCTACGAGCAGTACTTC. It specifies CAISARGQRTYEQYF.

The rearrangement uses TRBV29-1 and TRBJ1-5; the D gene is possibly TRBD1 (6 bases). The germline CDR1 and CDR2 sequences are SQVTM and ANQGSEA. This CDR3 is built from 17 residues. The CDR3 reads CSARDQASTGSNQPQHF. Written as DNA, the CDR3 is TGCAGTGCTAGAGATCAAGCTTCGACAGGAAGCAATCAGCCCCAGCATTTT.

The chain links TRBV20-1 to TRBJ2-7; D gene unclear. This CDR3 comprises 12 residues. Germline-derived CDR1 and CDR2 are DFQATT and SNEGSKA (reference sequence). The V end lost 0 bases, the J end lost 3 bases, and 6 bases lay between the germline ends. In DNA form, the CDR3 reads TGCAGTGCTAGAGAGACCATCTACGAGCAGTACTTC. Translation: CSARETIYEQYF.

The chain joins TRBV6-1 to TRBJ2-6; 10 bases line up with TRBD2. The CDR3 contains 17 residues. Germline V gives CDR1 MNHNS, CDR2 SASEGT. V was clipped by 10 bases and J by 3 bases; unmatched bases: 12. The CDR3 DNA reads TGTGCCACCAGGACAGCGGGAGGGCCGGATGGGGCCAACGTCCTGACTTTC. Translated: CATRTAGGPDGANVLTF.

V usage is TRBV25-1 and J usage is TRBJ1-2, with TRBD1 matching 8 bases. V was clipped by 8 bases and J by 10 bases; unmatched bases: 9. The CDR3 totals 12 residues. The germline V gene has CDR1 MGHDK and CDR2 SYGVNS. As DNA, the CDR3 is TGTGCCAGCTTGGCAGGGGGCTACGACTACACCTTC. Protein: CASLAGGYDYTF.

This chain links TRBV9 with TRBJ2-5; TRBD1 matches 7 bases. This CDR3 is 14 amino acids long. Germline V gives CDR1 SGDLS, CDR2 YYNGEE. Trimming took 4 bases from V and 6 from J; bases not matched to a gene: 9. CDR3 protein: CASSPHRGVKTQYF. The CDR3 nucleotides are TGTGCCAGCAGCCCTCACAGGGGAGTAAAGACCCAGTACTTC. Full variable domain (remainder filled in from reference TRBV9 and TRBJ2-5): DSGVTQTPKHLITATGQRVTLRCSPRSGDLSVYWYQQSLDQGLQFLIQYYNGEERAKGNILERFSAQQFPDLHSELNLSSLELGDSALYFCASSPHRGVKTQYFGPGTRLLVL.

This clonotype appeared a few times. V usage is TRBV20-1 and J usage is TRBJ1-5, with 8 positions matching TRBD1. This CDR3 has 16 residues. V dropped 3 bases and J dropped 1; count of bases not matched to a gene: 8. In germline, CDR1 is DFQATT, CDR2 SNEGSKA (reference sequence). The CDR3 spells CSASSVDRGSNQPQHF. CDR3 bases: TGCAGTGCTAGCTCCGTAGACAGGGGCAGCAATCAGCCCCAGCATTTT.

This chain joins TRBV29-1 and TRBJ2-2, with D possibly matching TRBD2 (5 bases). Germline V CDR1 and CDR2: SQVTM, ANQGSEA. CDR3 length equals 13 residues. Trimming removed 0 bases from V and 6 bases from J, with 8 bases in between. CDR3 sequence (DNA): TGCAGCGTTGAAGATCGGGGTGCCGGGGAGCTGTTTTTT. Translation gives CSVEDRGAGELFF.